This TCR beta chain stems from a study of CD8+CD57+ T cells in acquired aplastic anemia (dated by TCRdb to 2017 to 2018). In the study overall: Extracted DNA from sorted CD4+ and CD8+ cells averaged approximately 3.4 ug, ranging from about 0.18 to 27.4 ug. CD8+CD57+ expansion was defined as a frequency above the mean frequency observed in healthy subjects.

The full study reports these points: Between patients and healthy controls, no significant difference in CD8+ Simpson's diversity was found (P=0.060). Around 30 CD8+ CDR3 sequences were found to be shared between patients and controls, but these sequences appeared to be highly expressed in patients and within the immunodominant clones of the patients.

Concerning this clonotype: The clone's antigen remains unknown. No much larger clone is present one base from it, and per-base qualities are unavailable.

Genomic DNA served as template for TCR beta VDJ combination and CDR3 sequence profiling. An Illumina HiSeq 2000 was the platform used for TCR repertoire sequencing. In the authors' own workflow: TRBV/TRBJ rearrangement plots, CDR3 size and DJ length profiles, and Simpson's diversity index were used to assess repertoires. The most abundant DNA sequence in the deep sequencing data was defined as the immunodominant clone. CDR3 amino acid sequences were screened for sharing across subjects and were compared with published repertoires and the VDJdb database. TCRdb handled the public reads itself, with Q25 trimming in fastp and clone calling in MiXCR, and kept productive beta chains. Rows merge per CDR3 protein into single entries with the most common DNA and genes. TCRdb's processing, not the authors' own work, is the source of the V and J calls. In all, the sample holds over 150,000 distinct CDR3 sequences, and roughly 60% of those were seen once. The ten largest clones take up about two fifths of the sample.

Trimmed from V: 0 bases; trimmed from J: 1 base; junction bases lacking a gene match: 2. Measured from the cysteine to the phenylalanine, the CDR3 is 15 residues long. Only the CDR3 DNA is retained, 45 bases long and in frame from the first base. Per the germline V gene (reference sequence), DFQATT is the CDR1 and SNEGSKA is the CDR2. Expansion of CD8+CD57+ cells had been shown by flow cytometry in the patients chosen for sequencing. Severe acquired aplastic anemia was diagnosed in all patients according to International Study of Aplastic Anemia and Agranulocytosis and Camitta criteria. At the time blood was sampled, none of the patients had received any therapy. The study deep-sequenced TCR repertoires of sorted CD4+ and CD8+ blood T cells from severe aplastic anemia patients and healthy subjects. Patients were enrolled under clinicaltrials.gov protocols 00001620, 01623167, 00001397, 00071045, 00081523 and 00961064 in the USA. Ficoll-Paque density gradient centrifugation was used to isolate peripheral blood mononuclear cells. CD4+ and CD8+ T cells were sorted by FACS or magnetic beads before DNA extraction.

Sequenced: sorted CD4+, CD8+, or CD8+CD57+ T cells (not recorded which) from PBMCs. Recombination connected TRBV20-1 to TRBJ2-7, with 11 bases in between that match TRBD2. This clonotype was obtained from a human donor with aplastic anemia. The CDR3 protein is CSARDRTSGSYEQYF. The DNA is TGCAGTGCTAGAGATCGGACTAGCGGGTCCTACGAGCAGTACTTC.